The rows below give T cell receptor beta chains drawn from one sample of a study of T cell responses to AZD1222 COVID-19 vaccine. This table comes from immunoSEQ multiplex PCR, and its TCRdb copy is limited to in-frame clones, with some not included. The top ten hold around 2.6% of the sample, which has 150,000 to 200,000 clones, approximately 90% seen once. The starting material was peripheral blood, obtained on day 0 of AZD1222 vaccination. The receptors here all came from an adult in good health. CDR3s include the opening cysteine and the closing phenylalanine or tryptophan. Fields, in order: V gene, J gene, clone size, D gene, CDR3 protein, CDR3 DNA. A D gene is named only where the DNA matches it firmly. Only some rows state a clone size, as once, few, many or a class for expanded clones.

>TRBV2|TRBJ2-5|NA|TRBD1
CASRRTGQETQYF
TGTGCCAGCAGGAGGACAGGGCAAGAGACCCAGTACTTC
>TRBV3-1/TRBV3-2|TRBJ2-1|NA|NA
CASSQGVSSGPRQFF
TGTGCCAGCAGCCAAGGTGTATCCTCGGGTCCCCGGCAGTTCTTC
>TRBV19|TRBJ2-7|NA|TRBD2
CASSTGLVGEQYF
TGTGCCAGTAGTACGGGACTAGTTGGCGAGCAGTACTTC
>TRBV19|TRBJ1-5|NA|NA
CASSMSGQINQPQHF
TGTGCCAGTAGTATGAGTGGGCAGATTAATCAGCCCCAGCATTTT
>TRBV7-6|TRBJ2-1|NA|TRBD2
CASSPRTSPYNEQFF
TGTGCCAGCAGCCCACGGACTAGCCCGTACAATGAGCAGTTCTTC
>TRBV4-2|TRBJ2-6|NA|TRBD2
CASSQGGVSGANVLTF
TGTGCCAGCAGCCAGGGAGGGGTCTCTGGGGCCAACGTCCTGACTTTC
>TRBV27|TRBJ2-2|NA|TRBD2
CASSLSSSGRAKAGELFF
TGTGCCAGCAGTTTATCCTCTAGCGGGAGGGCCAAGGCCGGGGAGCTGTTTTTT
>TRBV7-2|TRBJ2-3|NA|NA
CASSLVPGAPTDTQYF
TGTGCCAGCAGCTTAGTACCGGGAGCCCCCACAGATACGCAGTATTTT
>TRBV11-1|TRBJ2-1|once|TRBD2
CASSLLGGSYNEQFF
TGTGCCAGCAGCTTACTGGGCGGGAGCTACAATGAGCAGTTCTTC
>TRBV19|TRBJ2-3|once|NA
CANTSRMWADTQYF
TGTGCCAACACAAGTCGGATGTGGGCAGATACGCAGTATTTT
>TRBV27|TRBJ2-1|NA|TRBD1
CASSRQQGLYNEQFF
TGTGCCAGCAGTCGACAACAGGGGCTATACAATGAGCAGTTCTTC
>TRBV7-2|TRBJ2-7|NA|TRBD2
CASSPRTSGSEQYF
TGTGCCAGCAGCCCACGGACTAGCGGGAGCGAGCAGTACTTC
>TRBV6-5|TRBJ1-3|NA|NA
CASSSPGSGNTIYF
TGTGCCAGCAGTTCCCCAGGGTCTGGAAACACCATATATTTT
>TRBV7-9|TRBJ1-6|NA|NA
CASCKNPESPLHF
TGTGCCAGCTGCAAGAACCCGGAGTCACCCCTCCACTTT
>TRBV11-2|TRBJ2-3|once|TRBD2
CASSGGLAGGDTQYF
TGTGCCAGCAGCGGGGGGCTAGCGGGAGGAGATACGCAGTATTTT